This entry lists 3 T cell receptor beta chains sequenced from one sample in a study of PD-1 blockade in classical Hodgkin lymphoma. Indicated time point: cycle 4 day 1 (C4D1), after more than five weeks of nivolumab. Each patient relapsed following autologous stem cell transplantation, and prior brentuximab vedotin exposure differed. The protocol was immunoSEQ multiplex PCR, while the TCRdb copy is restricted to in-frame clones and leaves out a portion. The sample lists tens of thousands of clones, approximately 90% occurring once. The input for sequencing was peripheral blood mononuclear cells (PBMCs), taken before the fourth cycle of nivolumab. Receptor source: a human donor with classical Hodgkin lymphoma.

V and J are TRBV28 and TRBJ1-6; D remains ambiguous. V was cut by 3 bases and J by 6 bases, with 12 bases left in between. This CDR3 has 15 amino acids. Per germline, CDR1 MDHEN and CDR2 SYDVKM. In DNA, the CDR3 is TGTGCCAGCAGTTTCGCCGGGTTACTTAATTCACCCCTCCACTTT. Residues: CASSFAGLLNSPLHF.

V and J are TRBV5-1 and TRBJ1-1; D is ambiguous. The CDR3 has 14 residues. CDR1 and CDR2 (germline): SGHRS, YFSETQ. The V end was cut by 4 bases, the J end by 1 base, with 11 bases between. The CDR3 sequence: CASSHSPPNTEAFF. The CDR3 DNA sequence: TGCGCCAGCAGCCATTCACCCCCGAACACTGAAGCTTTCTTT.

This clone was found once. The chain couples TRBV4-2 to TRBJ1-1; 12 bases are shared with TRBD1. This CDR3 has 19 residues. V gave up 0 bases and J gave up 4 bases; unmatched junction bases: 12. Per the germline V gene, CDR1 is LGHNA and CDR2 is YNFKEQ. The CDR3 protein is CASSQDFVGTGGTGTEAFF. Written as DNA, the CDR3 is TGTGCCAGCAGCCAAGATTTTGTTGGGACAGGGGGCACCGGCACTGAAGCTTTCTTT.